These 15 T cell receptor beta chains were all obtained from the same sample, sequenced in a study of blood T cells in healthy people across ages. Primers used in a second PCR of about 6 to 11 cycles were a sample-barcoded 5' primer and a J-beta primer mix. Via MiXCR, TCRdb re-called the 5' RACE reads, giving one row per CDR3 protein. The repertoire has about 1.6 million distinct CDR3 sequences, roughly 30% of them found once; the top ten carry 11%. The sample was blood. These receptors were obtained from a woman in her thirties in good health.

This clonotype has more than one count but fewer than ten. The V gene is TRBV20-1, the J gene TRBJ1-2, with 8 bases fitting TRBD1. The germline CDR1 and CDR2 sequences are DFQATT and SNEGSKA (reference sequence). CDR3 length: 13 amino acids. Trimming removed 5 bases from V and 6 bases from J; junction bases left unmatched: 8. CDR3 in DNA: TGCAGTGCTCCGCGGACAGGGTCAAATGGCTACACCTTC. It translates to CSAPRTGSNGYTF.

V usage is TRBV7-9 and J usage is TRBJ2-1; weak D call: TRBD2 (5 bases). Per the germline V gene, CDR1 is SEHNR and CDR2 is FQNEAQ (reference sequence). CDR3 length: 16 amino acids. V lost 5 bases to trimming and J lost 4 bases, with 18 bases between them. The CDR3: CASSPPRQLVYNEQFF. Written as DNA, the CDR3 is TGTGCCAGCAGCCCCCCCCGGCAACTAGTGTACAATGAGCAGTTCTTC.

This clonotype has at least ten counts. The chain recombines TRBV7-2 with TRBJ1-3; no firm D call. Germline loops: CDR1 SGHTA, CDR2 FQGNSA. The CDR3 length is 13 residues. V was clipped by 3 bases and J by 0 bases, with 3 bases between them. The DNA of the CDR3 is TGTGCCAGCAGCTTGGGCTCTGGAAACACCATATATTTT. Its protein is CASSLGSGNTIYF. The variable domain in full, with the rest retrieved from reference TRBV7-2 and TRBJ1-3, is GAGVSQSPSNKVTEKGKDVELRCDPISGHTALYWYRQSLGQGLEFLIYFQGNSAPDKSGLPSDRFSAERTGGSVSTLTIQRTQQEDSAVYLCASSLGSGNTIYFGEGSWLTVV.

V gene TRBV20-1 combines with J gene TRBJ2-3, with TRBD2 matching over 8 bases. The CDR3 has 14 residues. The V segment lost 5 bases and the J segment 4 bases; nucleotides outside the gene matches: 8. Germline CDR1 and CDR2: DFQATT and SNEGSKA (reference sequence). The CDR3 here is CSAPGTSDADTQYF. CDR3 in DNA: TGCAGTGCTCCTGGGACTAGTGACGCAGATACGCAGTATTTT.

Comments on this clonotype: A much larger clone lies one base from this, so it may be a read error. This chain links TRBV12-3 or TRBV12-4 with TRBJ1-2, with 8 nucleotides matching TRBD1. Losses at the gene ends were 7 bases for V and 8 bases for J; bases not matched to a gene: 9. This CDR3 contains 13 residues. In DNA, the CDR3 is TGTGCCAGCATCGCAGGGGGCTCCTACGGCTACACCTTC. Amino acid sequence: CASIAGGSYGYTF.

This clonotype turned up a few times. The chain recombines TRBV7-9 with TRBJ2-1; D unresolved. This CDR3 is 14 amino acids long. V was cut by 5 bases and J by 9 bases, with 17 bases left in between. Germline loops: CDR1 SEHNR, CDR2 FQNEAQ (reference sequence). CDR3 residues: CASSHSWAAPEQFF. Here the CDR3 DNA reads TGTGCCAGCAGCCACTCCTGGGCGGCCCCTGAGCAGTTCTTC.

This clonotype was recorded at least ten times. CDR3 protein: CSVEEGMDTQYF. The DNA for the CDR3 is TGCAGCGTTGAGGAGGGTATGGATACGCAGTATTTT. This sequence joins TRBV29-1 and TRBJ2-3; D might be TRBD2 (6 bases). The CDR3 loop spans 12 amino acids. The V end was cut by 3 bases, the J end by 6 bases, with 10 bases between. Germline CDR1 is SQVTM and CDR2 is ANQGSEA.

The CDR3 protein is CASSPDRELVYGYTF. The CDR3 nucleotides read TGTGCCAGCAGCCCAGACAGGGAGCTGGTCTATGGCTACACCTTC. The chain is built from TRBV5-5 and TRBJ1-2, with TRBD1 identical over 7 bases. The CDR3 runs to 15 residues. Germline lookup yields CDR1 SGHKS and CDR2 YYEKEE (reference sequence). J gave up 4 bases and V 4 bases, and 10 bases lay outside the gene matches.

Only a few counts were recorded for this clonotype. The chain carries TRBV4-1 and TRBJ2-7, with D possibly TRBD2 on 7 matching bases. The J call may be faulty, since TRBJ2-5 better matches the DNA end. The CDR3 covers 17 residues. The germline CDR1 and CDR2 sequences are MGHRA and YSYEKL. CDR3 region: CASSQLPLGGAGETQYF. As DNA, the CDR3 is TGCGCCAGCAGCCAACTCCCCTTAGGGGGGGCGGGAGAGACCCAGTACTTC.

Only a few counts were recorded for this clonotype. CDR3 protein: CASCTQGGYTEAFF. The DNA of the CDR3 is TGTGCCAGCTGCACCCAAGGAGGGTACACTGAAGCTTTCTTT. V and J are TRBV12-3 or TRBV12-4 and TRBJ1-1; D is uncertain. With 8 bases removed from V and 3 bases from J, the gap between germline ends came to 16 bases. This CDR3 has 14 residues.

This clonotype was found many times. In nucleotides, the CDR3 is TGCGCCAGCAGCATGGCGGCTACCAATGAGCAGTTCTTC. Encoded protein: CASSMAATNEQFF. The chain employs TRBV5-1 and TRBJ2-1; D ambiguous. In germline, CDR1 is SGHRS, CDR2 YFSETQ. Trimming took off 4 bases at V and 6 bases at J, with 11 bases between the two ends. The CDR3 contains 13 residues. The full variable domain, completed using reference TRBV5-1 and TRBJ2-1, is KAGVTQTPRYLIKTRGQQVTLSCSPISGHRSVSWYQQTPGQGLQFLFEYFSETQRNKGNFPGRFSGRQFSNSRSEMNVSTLELGDSALYLCASSMAATNEQFFGPGTRLTVL.

The chain joins TRBV6-2 or TRBV6-3 to TRBJ2-7; TRBD2 aligns across 12 bases. J lost 7 bases, V lost 0 bases, and 7 bases had no gene match. The CDR3 spans 16 residues. The V gene's germline CDR1 is MNHEY and CDR2 SVGEGT. The CDR3 nucleotides are TGTGCCAGCAGTTACTCCTTGACTAGCGGGAGTAGGGAGCAGTACTTC. Translation: CASSYSLTSGSREQYF.

The rearrangement links TRBV5-4 to TRBJ2-7; 8 nucleotides line up with TRBD2. The end of the DNA aligns better with TRBJ2-5, so the J call may be wrong. Per germline, CDR1 SGHNT and CDR2 YYREEE (reference sequence). The CDR3 consists of 16 residues. CDR3 sequence (DNA): TGTGCCAGCAGCCGGGCTTCGGGGGGGATTATTGAGACCCAGTACTTC. Encoded protein: CASSRASGGIIETQYF.

This clonotype was observed a handful of times. CDR3 loop: CASSLEAGAQYGYTF. CDR3 sequence (DNA): TGTGCCAGCAGCTTAGAGGCAGGAGCTCAATATGGCTACACCTTC. The chain carries TRBV7-8 and TRBJ1-2; D not certain. Trimming stripped 1 base from V and 5 bases from J, with 14 bases between. The CDR3 spans 15 residues. The V gene's germline CDR1 is SGHVS and CDR2 FQNEAQ.

To note about this clonotype: A much larger clone differs by one base, so this may be a read error. The genes are TRBV29-1 and TRBJ2-1, with a tentative D call TRBD2 (6 bases). The end of the DNA fits TRBJ2-7 better, so the J call may be wrong. There are 14 residues in the CDR3. In germline, CDR1 is SQVTM, CDR2 ANQGSEA. CDR3 sequence: CSVGSGSSYNEQYF. The CDR3 DNA is TGCAGCGTTGGCTCCGGGAGCTCCTACAATGAGCAGTACTTC.